The source of this T cell receptor (beta chain) is a study of blood T cells in healthy people across ages. As for the study in general: Template-switching capture recovered about one barcoded beta molecule per two T cells.

A second PCR of 7 to 11 cycles used a sample-barcoded 5' primer and a J-beta primer mix. TCRdb used MiXCR to reprocess the 5' RACE reads, holding one entry per CDR3 protein. This sample has 1.5 million to 2 million distinct CDR3 sequences, with about 31% found just once. This clonotype was counted only a few times. Trimming took off 2 bases at V and 4 bases at J, with 15 bases between the two ends. The germline gives CDR1 LGHDT, CDR2 YNNKEL (reference sequence). This CDR3 has 16 amino acids. Sequenced input: blood. The sequence was collected from a woman aged 25 to 39 in good health. This sequence joins TRBV3-1 and TRBJ2-1; D not resolved. DNA for the CDR3: TGTGCCAGCAGCCAAACGTGGGGAAAGTTTTACAATGAGCAGTTCTTC. This sequence encodes CASSQTWGKFYNEQFF.